This record concerns one T cell receptor (beta chain) sequence. Its antigen is still unknown. These data belong to a study of OX40 agonist ivuxolimab in advanced cancers. Study as a whole: Patients assigned to dose escalation were diagnosed with hepatocellular carcinoma, melanoma, renal cell or head and neck cancer.

With baseline, cycle 4 day 1, and cycle 7 day 1 as timepoints, blood was sampled. Sequencing used immunoSEQ multiplex PCR; TCRdb keeps in-frame clones, though not all of them. This sample has around 80,000 clones; approximately 92% occur once, and the top ten carry 0.55% to 0.75%. Study-level findings and limits: Part of the nonresponder group also had normalized T-cell clonal expansion that was low. The authors did not determine the antigen specificity of the expanded peripheral T cells.

This CDR3 is 16 amino acids long. The ends were cut back, 7 bases at V and 10 bases at J, with 25 bases in the middle. Germline CDR1 reads SNHLY; CDR2 reads FYNNEI. The sequence derives from an adult with an advanced solid tumor such as melanoma, head and neck, liver or kidney cancer. Source: CD4+ or CD8+ T cells sorted from blood, taken in a trial of the OX40 agonist ivuxolimab. The genes are TRBV2 and TRBJ1-4, with D unresolved. The CDR3 sequence: CASTKDQSLNLGKLFF. The CDR3 DNA sequence: TGTGCCAGCACAAAGGACCAGTCATTAAACTTAGGAAAACTGTTTTTT.